The entry below gives a single TCR beta chain sequence along with its context. The target antigen is unknown. Vbeta (60) and Jbeta (13) primers were used in the PCR. Repertoires were generated with immunoSEQ multiplex PCR, while TCRdb's copy carries only in-frame clones and drops some. The table has fewer than 150,000 clones, around 70% seen once. This specimen comes from a study of cytomegalovirus exposure and HLA in healthy donors. Findings and caveats of the study: A few of the chains that were CMV-associated were confirmed in vitro to be specific for CMV antigens.

Looked up from germline, CDR1 is LNHDA and CDR2 is SQIVND (reference sequence). V lost 2 bases to trimming and J lost 5 bases; unmatched junction nucleotides: 6. The CDR3 is 14 residues long. This rearrangement joins TRBV19 to TRBJ2-7, with 7 bases aligning to TRBD1. The sequence derives from a woman under 40 in good health and CMV-seronegative. The sample taken for sequencing was PBMCs. CDR3 DNA sequence: TGTGCCAGTAGTATAACCTATCAGGGGGACGAGCAGTACTTC. Its protein product is CASSITYQGDEQYF.